This TCR beta chain was observed in a study of cytotoxic CD8 clonotypes in ibrutinib-treated CLL. A note on this clone: Its cognate antigen is unknown.

The data were produced by immunoSEQ multiplex PCR, yet TCRdb's version contains in-frame clones alone and is incomplete. The profile shows about 180,000 clones, 84% of them singletons. Study-wide findings and caveats: Samples were collected at differing times from sustained-remission and progressing patients. Public clonotypes, rarely seen, contracted or held steady on treatment. Higher circulating CD8+ T-cell counts strongly accompanied higher baseline clonality, above age-matched healthy donors.

The CDR3 length is 13 residues. Germline loops: CDR1 GTSNPN, CDR2 SVGIG (reference sequence). V was pared by 8 bases and J by 5 bases, with 18 bases between. The source was PBMCs, collected after 24 months of ibrutinib treatment. The gene calls are TRBV30 and TRBJ1-1; D is possibly TRBD1 (5 bases). The sequence was obtained from a human donor with chronic lymphocytic leukemia. The CDR3 nucleotides read TGTGCCGGAGGGCGCGGGGGAAGTACTGAAGCTTTCTTT. Translation gives CAGGRGGSTEAFF.